This T cell receptor (beta chain) derives from a study of T cell repertoires in cytomegalovirus infection. Study overall: Indications of both CMV infection and matching HLA type were provided by public TCR beta signatures.

Germline lookup yields CDR1 SGHKS and CDR2 YYEKEE (reference sequence). The CDR3 loop spans 12 amino acids. The V end was cut by 2 bases, the J end by 6 bases, with 8 bases between. A remark on this clonotype: What it binds is not known.

From the reads, TCRdb called clonotypes with MiXCR, one entry per CDR3 protein. In the table there are 750,000 to 950,000 distinct CDR3 sequences, around 29% of which are singletons. Sequences were derived from cultured CD8+ T cells from PBMCs, sampled from culture after CMV antigen stimulation. This TCR was recovered from a human donor in good health (CMV status not recorded). Some clones in this sample may be carry-over from other donors' samples. J is TRBJ1-1 and V is TRBV5-5; D perhaps matches TRBD1 (6 bases). CDR3 protein: CASSFTGPEAFF. CDR3 bases: TGTGCCAGCAGCTTTACAGGGCCTGAAGCTTTCTTT.